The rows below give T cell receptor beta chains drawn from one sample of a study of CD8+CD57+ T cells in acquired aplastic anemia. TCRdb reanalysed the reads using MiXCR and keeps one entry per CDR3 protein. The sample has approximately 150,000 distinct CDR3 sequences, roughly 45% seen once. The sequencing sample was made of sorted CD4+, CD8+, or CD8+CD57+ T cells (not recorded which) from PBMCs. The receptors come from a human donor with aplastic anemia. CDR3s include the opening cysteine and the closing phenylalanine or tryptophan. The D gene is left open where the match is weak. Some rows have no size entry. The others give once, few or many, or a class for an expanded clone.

TGTGCCAGCAGCTTCACAGGGGCTGGGGCCAACGTCCTGACTTTC	CASSFTGAGANVLTF	TRBV5-6	TRBJ2-6	-	TRBD1
TGCGCCAGCAGTCTCGAGGGGGTAGCTGAAGCTTTCTTT	CASSLEGVAEAFF	TRBV5-1	TRBJ1-1	many	-
TGTGCCAGCAGCCGCCGGGACAGGGCCCACGAGCAGTACTTC	CASSRRDRAHEQYF	TRBV7-6	TRBJ2-7	-	TRBD1
TGTGCCAGCAACCCGGGGGGGCAGAACTATGGCTACACCTTC	CASNPGGQNYGYTF	TRBV6-1	TRBJ1-2	many	-
TGTGCCAGCACCGAACGAACAGGGCACGGTGAAAAACTGTTTTTT	CASTERTGHGEKLFF	TRBV6-1	TRBJ1-4	few	-
TGCGCCAGCAGCCAAGCGCAGGGCTGGGTGCACGAGCAGTACTTC	CASSQAQGWVHEQYF	TRBV4-3	TRBJ2-7	many	-
TGTGCCAGCAGCACCACTAGCGGGGGGGCCCGGGAGCAGTACTTC	CASSTTSGGAREQYF	TRBV2	TRBJ2-7	once	TRBD2
TGTGCCATCAGTGGGCTAGCGGGGCGCGAGCAGTACTTC	CAISGLAGREQYF	TRBV10-3	TRBJ2-7	-	TRBD2
TGTGCCAGTGGGGACAGGGGGCACGGCTACACCTTC	CASGDRGHGYTF	TRBV7-2	TRBJ1-2	-	TRBD1
TGTGCCAGCAGCTTAGGGGGACAGGTAGGCGGTCAGCCCCAGCATTTT	CASSLGGQVGGQPQHF	TRBV11-2	TRBJ1-5	many	TRBD1
TGTGCCAGTAGTCTCGGGACAGACTCCTACGAGCAGTACTTC	CASSLGTDSYEQYF	TRBV19	TRBJ2-7	-	TRBD1
TGTGCCAGCAGTGAACTCCAAGTCCCGGGGGAACTGTTTTTT	CASSELQVPGELFF	TRBV25-1	TRBJ1-4	-	-
TGTGCCAGCAGTTACCCCCGGGACGGTGGGGGGGTGGCTAATTCACCCCTCCACTTT	CASSYPRDGGGVANSPLHF	TRBV6-2/TRBV6-3	TRBJ1-6	many	-
TGTGCCACCACGGATCCGCCGGAGACCCAGTACTTC	CATTDPPETQYF	TRBV25-1	TRBJ2-5	few	-
TGTGCCAGTAGTACCCTTACTAACTATGGCTACACCTTC	CASSTLTNYGYTF	TRBV19	TRBJ1-2	many	-
TGTGCCAGCACCACTAGCGGGGGGCCTAGCACAGATACGCAGTATTTT	CASTTSGGPSTDTQYF	TRBV25-1	TRBJ2-3	-	TRBD2
TGTGCCAGCACTGGGGGGGGGTCAGGTCGCACGCAGTATTTT	CASTGGGSGRTQYF	TRBV6-1	TRBJ2-3	many	TRBD2
TGCAGCGTGGAAGGACAGGGGAACACTGAAGCTTTCTTT	CSVEGQGNTEAFF	TRBV29-1	TRBJ1-1	-	TRBD1
TGTGCCAGCAGCGTAACGCGGACTAGGAACACCGGGGAGCTGTTTTTT	CASSVTRTRNTGELFF	TRBV7-3	TRBJ2-2	-	TRBD2
TGTGCCAGCAGCTTAGACAATGAGCAGTTCTTC	CASSLDNEQFF	TRBV7-2	TRBJ2-1	many	-
TGTGCCAGCAGCCAAGGCAGACTAGCGGCTGAGCAGTTCTTC	CASSQGRLAAEQFF	TRBV3-1	TRBJ2-1	few	TRBD2
TGTGCCAGCTCACCCCTACGGACAGCCCTCACCTACAATGAGCAGTTCTTC	CASSPLRTALTYNEQFF	TRBV18	TRBJ2-1	-	-
TGCGCCAGCCGGACAGGCCTCTCTGGGGAGCAGTACTTC	CASRTGLSGEQYF	TRBV5-1	TRBJ2-7	-	TRBD1
TGTGCCAGCAGGCCGGGACACTACTCTGGAAACACCATATATTTT	CASRPGHYSGNTIYF	TRBV5-5	TRBJ1-3	-	-
TGTGCCAGCTCAACTGTGGCGGGAGCAGATACGCAGTATTTT	CASSTVAGADTQYF	TRBV9	TRBJ2-3	many	TRBD2
TGTGCCAGCAGTTACGTCGGGGATGGTTCACCCCTCCACTTT	CASSYVGDGSPLHF	TRBV6-2/TRBV6-3	TRBJ1-6	many	-
TGTGCCAGCAGCTCCGGGACAGGGGTGGTTTTGACTGAAGCTTTCTTT	CASSSGTGVVLTEAFF	TRBV7-8	TRBJ1-1	-	TRBD1
TGTGCCAGCAGTCCTTCGACAGGGTCGGGCTACACCTTC	CASSPSTGSGYTF	TRBV2	TRBJ1-2	-	TRBD1
TGTGCCAGCAGTCCCCGGGGGGGGGTCGGGGCCACTGAAGCTTTCTTT	CASSPRGGVGATEAFF	TRBV6-1	TRBJ1-1	-	-
TGTGCCATCAGTGATTCCTCGATCGAATTTCTAGCCTTC	CAISDSSIEFLAF	TRBV24-1	TRBJ1-2	-	-
TGTGCCACCAGTGATTTGAGTAATCCTGAAAAACTGTTTTTT	CATSDLSNPEKLFF	TRBV24-1	TRBJ1-4	many	-
TGTGCCAGCAGTGATGATCGGCTAGCGGGGCGGGAAGAGACCCAGTACTTC	CASSDDRLAGREETQYF	TRBV2	TRBJ2-5	-	TRBD2
TGTGCCACCAGCAGAGATCGGGGGGGGCGCACAGATACGCAGTATTTT	CATSRDRGGRTDTQYF	TRBV15	TRBJ2-3	-	TRBD2
TGTGCCAGCAGTCCGACTAGCGGGGGGGCAGGTGGGGCCAACGTCCTGACTTTC	CASSPTSGGAGGANVLTF	TRBV12-3/TRBV12-4	TRBJ2-6	many	TRBD2
TGCAGCGTTGAAGATAGACGGGAGAGTGATCAGGGTGAGCAGTTCTTC	CSVEDRRESDQGEQFF	TRBV29-1	TRBJ2-1	many	-
TGTGCCATCAGTAACAGAGGAACTTCAAATGAGCAGTTCTTC	CAISNRGTSNEQFF	TRBV10-3	TRBJ2-1	many	-
TGTGCCACCAGTGGGGGGGATACAGATACGCAGTATTTT	CATSGGDTDTQYF	TRBV24-1	TRBJ2-3	many	-
TGTGCCAGCAGGAATAGCGGGGCCAATGAGCAGTTCTTC	CASRNSGANEQFF	TRBV7-9	TRBJ2-1	-	TRBD2
TGTGCCAGTAGTATCATCCTGGGACAGGGGGTTGGAGAGCAGTTCTTC	CASSIILGQGVGEQFF	TRBV19	TRBJ2-1	many	TRBD1
TGTGCCAGCCAAAGGGGTCACGGGGAAGTTCCGAACTATGGCTACACCTTC	CASQRGHGEVPNYGYTF	TRBV5-6	TRBJ1-2	few	-
TGCAGCGTTGAGGGGACTCATGGCTACACCTTC	CSVEGTHGYTF	TRBV29-1	TRBJ1-2	many	-
TGTGCCAGCAGTTCCTCGCGAGGCTACAATGAGCAGTTCTTC	CASSSSRGYNEQFF	TRBV27	TRBJ2-1	many	-
TGTGCCAGCAGCTTGTACAAGGGAGGCAATCAGCCCCAGCATTTT	CASSLYKGGNQPQHF	TRBV7-2	TRBJ1-5	many	-
TGTGCCACCAGTGGCCGACTAGCGGGAGGGCTCACAGATACGCAGTATTTT	CATSGRLAGGLTDTQYF	TRBV24-1	TRBJ2-3	-	TRBD2
TGTGCCAGCAGTGAAATAGGGACCGACCTCCACGAGCAGTACTTC	CASSEIGTDLHEQYF	TRBV25-1	TRBJ2-7	-	-
TGTGCCAGCAGCCATCTAAACGGAGATACGCAGTATTTT	CASSHLNGDTQYF	TRBV6-1	TRBJ2-3	many	-
TGTGCCAGCAGCTTCGGGTACATGGGCTCTGGAAACACCATATATTTT	CASSFGYMGSGNTIYF	TRBV5-5	TRBJ1-3	few	-
TGTGCCACCAGCAGAGATTCGTACAATGAGCAGTTCTTC	CATSRDSYNEQFF	TRBV15	TRBJ2-1	-	-
TGTGCCAGTAGTACCTCCGCCCAGAGCTACGAGCAGTACTTC	CASSTSAQSYEQYF	TRBV19	TRBJ2-7	-	-
TGTGCCAGTAGCCCCCGACAGGGAAGGAATCAGCCCCAGCATTTT	CASSPRQGRNQPQHF	TRBV19	TRBJ1-5	many	TRBD1
TGTGCCAGCAGACCTCCGGGGAACCCCTACAATGAGCAGTCCTTC	CASRPPGNPYNEQSF	TRBV2	TRBJ2-1	-	-
TGTGCCAGCAGCCGGGGGGGCTCCACCTACAATGAGCAGTTCTTC	CASSRGGSTYNEQFF	TRBV6-2/TRBV6-3	TRBJ2-1	-	TRBD2
TGTGCCAGCAGCTTTTCTCACGATCAGCCCCAGCATTTT	CASSFSHDQPQHF	TRBV5-6	TRBJ1-5	many	-
TGTGCCAGCTCACCACGGTTATCAGGGTCCTACAATGAGCAGTTCTTC	CASSPRLSGSYNEQFF	TRBV25-1	TRBJ2-1	-	-